Listed below are T cell receptor beta chains from one sample, sequenced in a study of brain T cells in children with intractable seizures. Sequencing was performed with immunoSEQ multiplex PCR; in TCRdb, only in-frame clones are kept and a portion is missing. The repertoire holds about 80,000 clones, 90% to 95% seen once, with about 24% in the top ten. The sample was peripheral blood, taken at surgery. These receptors all stem from a girl aged 2-9 years with Rasmussen encephalitis and intractable seizures. Both conserved end residues are part of each CDR3. The D gene is left open where the match is weak.

v_gene: TRBV6-7; len: 17; d_gene: -; j_gene: TRBJ1-3; CDR3nt: TGTGCCAGCAGTTTCGACCAGTGGACTCCCTCTGGAAACACCATATATTTT; CDR3aa: CASSFDQWTPSGNTIYF
v_gene: TRBV7-8; len: 14; d_gene: -; j_gene: TRBJ2-3; CDR3nt: TGTGCCAGCAGCTTTGCTAGCGCGTCGGATACGCAGTATTTT; CDR3aa: CASSFASASDTQYF
v_gene: TRBV12-3/TRBV12-4; len: 13; d_gene: -; j_gene: TRBJ2-3; CDR3nt: TGTGCCAGCAGTTTTAGTAACACAGATACGCAGTATTTT; CDR3aa: CASSFSNTDTQYF
v_gene: TRBV15; len: 12; d_gene: -; j_gene: TRBJ2-5; CDR3nt: TGTGCCACCAGCATTAGGGGTGAGACCCAGTACTTC; CDR3aa: CATSIRGETQYF
v_gene: TRBV5-5; len: 15; d_gene: -; j_gene: TRBJ1-5; CDR3nt: TGTGCCAGCAGCTTGGAAGGGGCTATCAATCAGCCCCAGCATTTT; CDR3aa: CASSLEGAINQPQHF
v_gene: TRBV6-5; len: 16; d_gene: -; j_gene: TRBJ1-1; CDR3nt: TGTGCCAGCAGTTACGAGGCAGGGAGGCTGAACACTGAAGCTTTCTTT; CDR3aa: CASSYEAGRLNTEAFF
v_gene: TRBV2; len: 15; d_gene: TRBD1; j_gene: TRBJ2-7; CDR3nt: TGTGCCAGCAACCTTAGAGGGACAGGGGAATACGAGCAGTACTTC; CDR3aa: CASNLRGTGEYEQYF
v_gene: TRBV5-6; len: 11; d_gene: -; j_gene: TRBJ2-1; CDR3nt: TGTGCCAGCAGCTTTGGGGAAGAGCAGTTCTTC; CDR3aa: CASSFGEEQFF
v_gene: TRBV12-3/TRBV12-4; len: 13; d_gene: -; j_gene: TRBJ2-5; CDR3nt: TGTGCCAGCAGTATCGACTTGGAGGAGACCCAGTACTTC; CDR3aa: CASSIDLEETQYF
v_gene: TRBV6-6; len: 15; d_gene: -; j_gene: TRBJ1-4; CDR3nt: TGTGCCAGCAGTTACTCTGGAGGGGCGCGCGAAAAACTGTTTTTT; CDR3aa: CASSYSGGAREKLFF
v_gene: TRBV18; len: 14; d_gene: -; j_gene: TRBJ1-1; CDR3nt: TGTGCCAGCTCACCATCTTCCATGAACACTGAAGCTTTCTTT; CDR3aa: CASSPSSMNTEAFF
v_gene: TRBV29-1; len: 12; d_gene: -; j_gene: TRBJ2-5; CDR3nt: TGCAGCGTAACCGGGGGCGGAGAGACCCAGTACTTC; CDR3aa: CSVTGGGETQYF
v_gene: TRBV29-1; len: 10; d_gene: -; j_gene: TRBJ1-2; CDR3nt: TGCAGCGTTTTCAACACGGGCTACACCTTC; CDR3aa: CSVFNTGYTF
v_gene: TRBV5-1; len: 17; d_gene: -; j_gene: TRBJ2-2; CDR3nt: TGCGCCAGCAGCTCGTTAGATTTGAGGTCTCCGGCCGGGGAGCTGTTTTTT; CDR3aa: CASSSLDLRSPAGELFF
v_gene: TRBV24-1; len: 12; d_gene: TRBD1; j_gene: TRBJ1-2; CDR3nt: TGTGCCACCAGCGGGACAGAAAATGGCTACACCTTC; CDR3aa: CATSGTENGYTF
v_gene: TRBV19; len: 16; d_gene: -; j_gene: TRBJ1-5; CDR3nt: TGTGCCAGTAGTATAGTGGGCCAGTCGGGTAGTCAGCCCCAGCATTTT; CDR3aa: CASSIVGQSGSQPQHF
v_gene: TRBV30; len: 14; d_gene: -; j_gene: TRBJ1-4; CDR3nt: TGTGCCTGGAGTCCGTGGAGCTTAAATGAAAAACTGTTTTTT; CDR3aa: CAWSPWSLNEKLFF